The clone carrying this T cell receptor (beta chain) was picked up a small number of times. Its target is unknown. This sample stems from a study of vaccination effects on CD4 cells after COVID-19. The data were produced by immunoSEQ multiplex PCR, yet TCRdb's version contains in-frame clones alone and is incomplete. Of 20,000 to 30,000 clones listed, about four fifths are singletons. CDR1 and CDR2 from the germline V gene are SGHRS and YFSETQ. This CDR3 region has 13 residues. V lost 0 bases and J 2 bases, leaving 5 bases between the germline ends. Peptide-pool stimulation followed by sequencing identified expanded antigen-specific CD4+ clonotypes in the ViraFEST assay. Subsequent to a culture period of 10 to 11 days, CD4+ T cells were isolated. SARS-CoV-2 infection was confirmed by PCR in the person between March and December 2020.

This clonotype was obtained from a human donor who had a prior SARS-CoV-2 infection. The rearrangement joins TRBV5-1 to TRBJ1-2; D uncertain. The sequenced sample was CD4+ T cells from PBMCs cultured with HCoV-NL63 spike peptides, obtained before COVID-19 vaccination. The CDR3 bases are TGCGCCAGCAGCTTGGAACCGAACTATGGCTACACCTTC. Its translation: CASSLEPNYGYTF.